This entry lists 9 T cell receptor beta chains sequenced from one sample in a study of blood T cell repertoires in COVID-19. Profiled with immunoSEQ multiplex PCR; TCRdb holds only in-frame clones, not every one. The data show 250,000 to 350,000 clones, 84% seen once. The sample was peripheral blood. The receptors shown here come from a human donor with COVID-19, enrolled during active disease. The donor label of this sample is uncertain.

In its sample, this clone was seen once. This chain joins TRBV6-5 and TRBJ1-5; D is undetermined. CDR1 MNHEY and CDR2 SVGAGI come from the germline V gene. Trimming took off 6 bases at V and 11 bases at J, with 11 bases between the two ends. This CDR3 comprises 11 residues. CDR3 loop: CASRTPEAQHF. Here the CDR3 DNA reads TGTGCCAGCAGGACCCCGGAGGCCCAGCATTTT.

The gene calls are TRBV9 and TRBJ2-3; D possibly corresponds to TRBD1 (5 bases). Germline V gene data show CDR1 as SGDLS and CDR2 as YYNGEE. Trimming removed 6 bases from V and 6 bases from J, with 20 bases in between. The CDR3 is 15 residues long. Here the CDR3 DNA reads TGTGCCAGCACTCCTTCCCAGGGTTCAATGGATACGCAGTATTTT. It specifies CASTPSQGSMDTQYF.

Only a few counts were recorded for this clone. The V call is TRBV7-3, the J call TRBJ2-1; the D gene is possibly TRBD1 (6 bases). Germline V gene lookup returns CDR1 SGHTA and CDR2 FQGTGA. The CDR3 runs 14 residues. Trimming took 5 bases from V and 4 from J, leaving 12 bases between them. CDR3 loop: CASSPSQGYNEQFF. DNA of the CDR3: TGTGCCAGCAGCCCCAGCCAGGGGTACAATGAGCAGTTCTTC.

V gene TRBV6-6 combines with J gene TRBJ1-6, with 7 bases aligning to TRBD1. The V and J ends lost 5 bases and 8 bases, in that order; junction bases with no gene match: 12. CDR3 size: 16 residues. CDR1 MNHNY and CDR2 SVGAGI come from the germline V gene (reference sequence). The CDR3 spells CASSRQGKGKDSPLHF. DNA for the CDR3: TGTGCCAGCAGTCGACAGGGCAAAGGGAAAGATTCACCCCTCCACTTT.

The chain joins TRBV9 to TRBJ1-4, with TRBD1 matching over 9 bases. The CDR3 extends over 15 amino acids. The V and J ends lost 2 bases and 8 bases, in that order; junction bases with no gene match: 7. CDR1 is SGDLS, CDR2 YYNGEE, per germline. CDR3 in amino acids: CASSVGGQGKEKLFF. As DNA, the CDR3 is TGTGCCAGCAGCGTCGGAGGACAGGGGAAGGAAAAACTGTTTTTT.

The V and J genes are TRBV28 and TRBJ2-3; 7 bases are shared with TRBD2. The CDR3 loop spans 17 amino acids. J gave up 2 bases and V 7 bases, and 15 bases lay outside the gene matches. Germline assignment: CDR1 MDHEN and CDR2 SYDVKM. The CDR3 coding sequence is TGTGCCAGCACCCCCTATTCCGGGACTACTGACACAGATACGCAGTATTTT. Protein product: CASTPYSGTTDTDTQYF. Full variable domain (remainder filled in from reference TRBV28 and TRBJ2-3): DVKVTQSSRYLVKRTGEKVFLECVQDMDHENMFWYRQDPGLGLRLIYFSYDVKMKEKGDIPEGYSVSREKKERFSLILESASTNQTSMYLCASTPYSGTTDTDTQYFGPGTRLTVL.

The rearrangement links TRBV3-1 (or the pseudogene TRBV3-2) to TRBJ2-1; D is uncertain. Between the trimmed V and J ends, which lost 0 bases and 4 bases, there was a span of 10 bases. CDR3 length: 15 amino acids. Germline-derived CDR1 and CDR2 are LGHDT and YNNKEL (reference sequence). CDR3 bases: TGTGCCAGCAGCCAAGATGTGGGCCTATACAATGAGCAGTTCTTC. Residues: CASSQDVGLYNEQFF.

This clone has only a few counts. The rearrangement joins TRBV4-1 to TRBJ2-1, with a possible D match to TRBD2 (6 bases). CDR3 length: 16 residues. V was trimmed by 4 bases and J by 1 base, leaving 14 bases between them. Germline V CDR1 and CDR2: MGHRA, YSYEKL. The CDR3 DNA reads as TGCGCCAGCAGCCGCGAGGGACTTCGGTCCTACAATGAGCAGTTCTTC. It yields the protein CASSREGLRSYNEQFF.

This chain links TRBV10-2 with TRBJ1-5; D may be TRBD1 (5 bases). Germline V gene lookup returns CDR1 WSHSY and CDR2 SAAADI. V lost 6 bases to trimming and J lost 2 bases, with 11 bases between them. This CDR3 is built from 14 residues. The CDR3 protein is CASSPSTGNQPQHF. The CDR3 DNA is TGCGCCAGCAGCCCTTCGACAGGCAATCAGCCCCAGCATTTT.